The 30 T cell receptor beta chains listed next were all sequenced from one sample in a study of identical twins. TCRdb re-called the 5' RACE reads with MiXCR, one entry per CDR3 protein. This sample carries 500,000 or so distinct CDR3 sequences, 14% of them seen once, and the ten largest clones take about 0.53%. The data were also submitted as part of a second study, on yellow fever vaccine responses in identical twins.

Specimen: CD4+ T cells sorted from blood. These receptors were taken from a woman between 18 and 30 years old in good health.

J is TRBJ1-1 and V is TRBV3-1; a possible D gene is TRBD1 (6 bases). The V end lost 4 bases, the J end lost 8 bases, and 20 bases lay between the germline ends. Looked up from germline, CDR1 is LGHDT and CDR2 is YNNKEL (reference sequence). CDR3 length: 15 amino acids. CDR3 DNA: TGTGCCAGCAGCCCACGAGGAAGGGGGAGAGGGGAAGCTTTCTTT. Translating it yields CASSPRGRGRGEAFF.

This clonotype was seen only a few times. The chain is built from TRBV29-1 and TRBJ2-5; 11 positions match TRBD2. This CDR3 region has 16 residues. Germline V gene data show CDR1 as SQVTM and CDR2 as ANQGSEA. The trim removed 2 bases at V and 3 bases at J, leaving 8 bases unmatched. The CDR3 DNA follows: TGCAGCGTTGAAAATTTAACTAGCGGGAGTAAAGAGACCCAGTACTTC. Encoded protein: CSVENLTSGSKETQYF.

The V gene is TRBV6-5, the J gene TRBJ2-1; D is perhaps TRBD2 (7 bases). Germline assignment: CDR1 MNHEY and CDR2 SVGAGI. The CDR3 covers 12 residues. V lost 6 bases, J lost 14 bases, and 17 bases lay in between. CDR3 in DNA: TGTGCCAGCAGGGACCAAACAGGGAGGGAGTTCTTC. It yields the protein CASRDQTGREFF.

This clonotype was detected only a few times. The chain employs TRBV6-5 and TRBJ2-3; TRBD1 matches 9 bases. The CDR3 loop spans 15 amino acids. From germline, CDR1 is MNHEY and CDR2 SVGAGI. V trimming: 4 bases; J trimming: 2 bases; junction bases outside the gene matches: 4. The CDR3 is CASSWTGAPTDTQYF. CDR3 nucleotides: TGTGCCAGCAGTTGGACAGGGGCTCCCACAGATACGCAGTATTTT.

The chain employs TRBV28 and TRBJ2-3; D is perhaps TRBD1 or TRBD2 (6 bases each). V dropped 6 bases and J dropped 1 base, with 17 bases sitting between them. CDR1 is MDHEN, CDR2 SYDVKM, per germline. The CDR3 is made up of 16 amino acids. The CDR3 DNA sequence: TGTGCCAGCAGCCGAGGGGGGTCCGGCCGCACAGATACGCAGTATTTT. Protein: CASSRGGSGRTDTQYF.

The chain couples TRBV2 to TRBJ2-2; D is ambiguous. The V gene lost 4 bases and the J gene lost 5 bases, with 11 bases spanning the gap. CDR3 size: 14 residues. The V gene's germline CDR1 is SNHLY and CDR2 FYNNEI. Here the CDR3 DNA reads TGTGCCAGCAGTGGGCTGGCCCAAACCGGGGAGCTGTTTTTT. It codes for CASSGLAQTGELFF.

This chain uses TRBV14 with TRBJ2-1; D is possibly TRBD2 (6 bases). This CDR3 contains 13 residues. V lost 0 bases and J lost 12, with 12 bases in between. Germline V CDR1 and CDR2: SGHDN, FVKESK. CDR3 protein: CASSQDGAGRQFF. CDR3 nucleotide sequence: TGTGCCAGCAGCCAAGACGGTGCGGGGCGGCAGTTCTTC.

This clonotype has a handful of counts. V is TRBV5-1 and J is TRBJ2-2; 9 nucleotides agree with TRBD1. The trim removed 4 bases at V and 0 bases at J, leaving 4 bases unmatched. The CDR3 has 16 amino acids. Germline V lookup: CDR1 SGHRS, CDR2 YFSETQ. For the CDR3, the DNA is TGCGCCAGCAGCGCCGGGACAGGGCCGAACACCGGGGAGCTGTTTTTT. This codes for CASSAGTGPNTGELFF.

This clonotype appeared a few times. The CDR3 coding sequence is TGTGCCAGCAGCACTAGCGGGAGCCACACAGATACGCAGTATTTT. It yields the protein CASSTSGSHTDTQYF. The chain links TRBV12-3 or TRBV12-4 to TRBJ2-3, with 11 bases lining up with TRBD2. CDR3 length: 15 residues. Trimming at V came to 6 bases and at J to 2 bases, leaving 4 bases not matched to a gene.

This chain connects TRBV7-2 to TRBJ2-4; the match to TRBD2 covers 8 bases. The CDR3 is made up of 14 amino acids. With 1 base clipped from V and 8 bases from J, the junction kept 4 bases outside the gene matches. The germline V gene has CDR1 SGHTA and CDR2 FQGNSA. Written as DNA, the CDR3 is TGTGCCAGCAGCTTAGTGGGGACTAGTTACATTCAGTACTTC. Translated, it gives CASSLVGTSYIQYF. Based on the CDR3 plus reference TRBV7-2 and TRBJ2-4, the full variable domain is GAGVSQSPSNKVTEKGKDVELRCDPISGHTALYWYRQSLGQGLEFLIYFQGNSAPDKSGLPSDRFSAERTGGSVSTLTIQRTQQEDSAVYLCASSLVGTSYIQYFGAGTRLSVL.

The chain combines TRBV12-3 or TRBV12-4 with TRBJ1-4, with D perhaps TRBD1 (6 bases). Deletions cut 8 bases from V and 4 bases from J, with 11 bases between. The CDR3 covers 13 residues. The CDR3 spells CASGWTVNEKLFF. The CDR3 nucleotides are TGTGCCAGCGGCTGGACAGTTAATGAAAAACTGTTTTTT.

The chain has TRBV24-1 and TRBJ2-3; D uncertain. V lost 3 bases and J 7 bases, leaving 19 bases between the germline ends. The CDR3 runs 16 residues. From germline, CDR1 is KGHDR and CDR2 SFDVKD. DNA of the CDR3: TGTGCCACCAGTGATCCCTTGTTGGGGAACCGTAATACGCAGTATTTT. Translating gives CATSDPLLGNRNTQYF.

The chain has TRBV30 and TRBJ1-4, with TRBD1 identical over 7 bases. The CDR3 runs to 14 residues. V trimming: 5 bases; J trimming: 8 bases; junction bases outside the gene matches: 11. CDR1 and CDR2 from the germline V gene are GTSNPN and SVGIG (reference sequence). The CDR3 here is CAWSRDSRDEKLFF. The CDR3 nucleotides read TGTGCCTGGTCCCGGGACAGTCGGGACGAAAAACTGTTTTTT.

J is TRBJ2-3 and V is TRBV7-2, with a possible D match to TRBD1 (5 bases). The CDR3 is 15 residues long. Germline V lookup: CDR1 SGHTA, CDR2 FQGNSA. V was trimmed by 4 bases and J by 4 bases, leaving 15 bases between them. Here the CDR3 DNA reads TGTGCCAGCAGCTCAGTTTCCCAGGGCCCAGATACGCAGTATTTT. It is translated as CASSSVSQGPDTQYF.

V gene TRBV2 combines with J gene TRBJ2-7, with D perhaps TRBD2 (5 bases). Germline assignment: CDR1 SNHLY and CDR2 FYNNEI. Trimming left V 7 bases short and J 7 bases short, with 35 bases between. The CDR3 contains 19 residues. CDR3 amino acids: CASKGSLALALAPLEEQYF. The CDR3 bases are TGTGCCAGCAAAGGGTCTCTCGCTCTAGCCCTCGCTCCCCTAGAAGAGCAGTACTTC.

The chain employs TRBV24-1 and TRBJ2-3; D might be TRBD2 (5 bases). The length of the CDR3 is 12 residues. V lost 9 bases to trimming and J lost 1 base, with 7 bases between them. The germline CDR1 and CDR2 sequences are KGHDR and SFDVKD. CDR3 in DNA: TGTGCCACCGGGCGGGGCACAGATACGCAGTATTTT. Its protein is CATGRGTDTQYF.

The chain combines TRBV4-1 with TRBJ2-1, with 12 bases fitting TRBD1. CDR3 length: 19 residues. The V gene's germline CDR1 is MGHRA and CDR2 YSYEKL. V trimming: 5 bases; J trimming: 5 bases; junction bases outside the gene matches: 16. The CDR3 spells CASSSRWDRGRLGHNEQFF. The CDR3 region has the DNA TGCGCCAGCAGCTCGAGATGGGACAGGGGGCGCCTCGGTCACAATGAGCAGTTCTTC.

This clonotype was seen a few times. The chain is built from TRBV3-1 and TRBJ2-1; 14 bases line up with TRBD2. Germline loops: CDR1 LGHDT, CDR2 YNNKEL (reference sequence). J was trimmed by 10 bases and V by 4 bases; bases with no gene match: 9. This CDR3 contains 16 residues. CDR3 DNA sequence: TGTGCCAGCAGCCTATCTAGTGGACTAGCGGGGGGCGAGCAGTTCTTC. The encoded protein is CASSLSSGLAGGEQFF.

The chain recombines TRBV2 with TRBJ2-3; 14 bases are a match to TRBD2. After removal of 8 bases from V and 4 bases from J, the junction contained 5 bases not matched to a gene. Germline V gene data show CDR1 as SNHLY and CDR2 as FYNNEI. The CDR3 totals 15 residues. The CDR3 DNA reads TGTGCCAGCCTACGGACTAGCGGGAGGTCAGATACGCAGTATTTT. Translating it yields CASLRTSGRSDTQYF. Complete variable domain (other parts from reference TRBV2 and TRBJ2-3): EPEVTQTPSHQVTQMGQEVILRCVPISNHLYFYWYRQILGQKVEFLVSFYNNEISEKSEIFDDQFSVERPDGSNFTLKIRSTKLEDSAMYFCASLRTSGRSDTQYFGPGTRLTVL.

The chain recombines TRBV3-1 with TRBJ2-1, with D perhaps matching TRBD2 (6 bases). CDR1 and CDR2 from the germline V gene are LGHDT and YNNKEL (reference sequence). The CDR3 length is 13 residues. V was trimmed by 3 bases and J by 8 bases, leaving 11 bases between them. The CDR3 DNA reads TGTGCCAGCAGCCAGGGGGGAGCCTATGAGCAGTTCTTC. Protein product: CASSQGGAYEQFF.

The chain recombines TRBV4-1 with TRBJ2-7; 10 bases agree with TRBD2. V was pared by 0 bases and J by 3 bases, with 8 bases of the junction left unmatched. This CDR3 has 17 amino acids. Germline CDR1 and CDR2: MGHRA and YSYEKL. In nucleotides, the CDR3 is TGCGCCAGCAGCCAAGATTTACTAGCGGGACAAATCTACGAGCAGTACTTC. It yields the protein CASSQDLLAGQIYEQYF.

CDR3 in amino acids: CASSLAGASGSYEQYF. The DNA of the CDR3 is TGTGCCAGCAGCTTAGCCGGGGCTAGCGGCTCCTACGAGCAGTACTTC. The rearrangement links TRBV7-9 to TRBJ2-7, with 7 bases lining up with TRBD2. V shed 0 bases, J shed 0 bases, and the junction held 5 bases outside the gene matches. The germline gives CDR1 SEHNR, CDR2 FQNEAQ (reference sequence). This CDR3 has 16 residues.

The CDR3 region has the DNA TGCAGTGCTAGAGTACAGGGAGGGAATCAGCCCCAGCATTTT. Its translation: CSARVQGGNQPQHF. The chain links TRBV20-1 to TRBJ1-5; tentatively, D is TRBD1 (6 bases). V was shortened by 1 base and J by 4 bases, with 11 bases between the two germline ends. Germline loops: CDR1 DFQATT, CDR2 SNEGSKA (reference sequence). This CDR3 contains 14 residues.

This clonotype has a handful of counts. CDR3 nucleotide sequence: TGTGCCAGCAGCCCCCAGACGTCCCCTCCCCTCTACAATGAGCAGTTCTTC. This encodes CASSPQTSPPLYNEQFF. The V gene is TRBV3-1, the J gene TRBJ2-1; D call uncertain. V gave up 4 bases and J gave up 3 bases, with 19 bases separating them. CDR1 is LGHDT, CDR2 YNNKEL, per germline (reference sequence). CDR3 length: 17 amino acids.

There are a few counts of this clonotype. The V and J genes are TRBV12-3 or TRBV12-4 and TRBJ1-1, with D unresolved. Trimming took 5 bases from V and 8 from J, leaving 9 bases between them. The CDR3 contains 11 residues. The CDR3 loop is CASSPGFEAFF. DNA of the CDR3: TGTGCCAGCAGTCCGGGGTTCGAAGCTTTCTTT.

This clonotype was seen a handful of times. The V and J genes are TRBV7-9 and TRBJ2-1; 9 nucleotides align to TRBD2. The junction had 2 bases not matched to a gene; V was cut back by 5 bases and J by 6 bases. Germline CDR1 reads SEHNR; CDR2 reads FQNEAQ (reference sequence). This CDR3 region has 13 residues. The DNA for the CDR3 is TGTGCCAGCAGCACTAGCGGGCTCAATGAGCAGTTCTTC. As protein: CASSTSGLNEQFF.

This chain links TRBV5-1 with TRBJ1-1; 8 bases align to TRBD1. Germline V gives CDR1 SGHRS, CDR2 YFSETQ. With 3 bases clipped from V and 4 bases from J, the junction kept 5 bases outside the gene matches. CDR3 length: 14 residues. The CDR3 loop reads CASSSSGGLTEAFF. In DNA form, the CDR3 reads TGCGCCAGCAGCTCTTCAGGGGGCCTCACTGAAGCTTTCTTT.

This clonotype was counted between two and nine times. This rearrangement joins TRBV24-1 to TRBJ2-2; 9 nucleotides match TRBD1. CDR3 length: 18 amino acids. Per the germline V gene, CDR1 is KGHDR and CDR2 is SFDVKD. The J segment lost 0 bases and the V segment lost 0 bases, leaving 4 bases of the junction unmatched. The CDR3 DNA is TGTGCCACCAGTGATTTGAGGGGACAGGGCCCGAACACCGGGGAGCTGTTTTTT. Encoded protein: CATSDLRGQGPNTGELFF.

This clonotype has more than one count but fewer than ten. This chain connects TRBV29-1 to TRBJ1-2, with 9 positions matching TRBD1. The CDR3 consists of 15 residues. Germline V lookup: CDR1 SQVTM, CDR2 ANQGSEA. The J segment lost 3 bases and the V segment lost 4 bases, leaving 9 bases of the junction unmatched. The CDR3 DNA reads TGCAGCGTTGCGCGAGGACAGGGGTTTGACTATGGCTACACCTTC. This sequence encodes CSVARGQGFDYGYTF.

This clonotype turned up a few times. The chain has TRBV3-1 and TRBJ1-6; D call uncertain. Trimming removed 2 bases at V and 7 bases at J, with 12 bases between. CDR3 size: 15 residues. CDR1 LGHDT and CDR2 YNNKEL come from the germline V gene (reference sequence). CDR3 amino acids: CASSQLRRENSPLHF. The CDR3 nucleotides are TGTGCCAGCAGCCAATTACGACGGGAGAATTCACCCCTCCACTTT.